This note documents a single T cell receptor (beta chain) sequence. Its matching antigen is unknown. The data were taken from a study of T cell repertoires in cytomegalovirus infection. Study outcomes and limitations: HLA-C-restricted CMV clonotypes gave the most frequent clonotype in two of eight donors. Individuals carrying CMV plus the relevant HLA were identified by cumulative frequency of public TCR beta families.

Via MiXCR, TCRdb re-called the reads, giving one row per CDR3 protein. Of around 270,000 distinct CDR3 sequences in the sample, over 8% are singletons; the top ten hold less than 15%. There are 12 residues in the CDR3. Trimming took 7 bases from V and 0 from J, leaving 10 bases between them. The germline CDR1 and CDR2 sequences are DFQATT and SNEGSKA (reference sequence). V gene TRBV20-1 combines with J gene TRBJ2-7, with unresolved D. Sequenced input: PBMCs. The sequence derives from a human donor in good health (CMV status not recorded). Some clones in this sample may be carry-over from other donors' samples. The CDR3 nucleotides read TGCAGTGTCCGACTCAGCTCCTACGAGCAGTACTTC. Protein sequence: CSVRLSSYEQYF.